This is a list of T cell receptor beta chains from one sample in a study of regulatory T cells in long-lasting Graves disease. TCRdb itself ran the multiplex PCR reads through MiXCR, one entry per CDR3 protein. The sample includes 400,000 to 650,000 distinct CDR3 sequences, about 15% of them seen just once. This same sample was also part of a study on T cells in Graves' hyperthyroidism and ophthalmopathy.

The source was peripheral blood mononuclear cells (PBMCs), collected at new diagnosis, from a patient treated with antithyroid drugs. Receptors were obtained from a middle-aged woman with Graves disease. Both conserved end residues are part of each CDR3. A D gene is named only where the DNA matches it firmly. Clone size is shown for a subset of rows, as once, few, many or a class of expanded clone.

v_call: TRBV10-3; clone_size: NA; d_call: NA; j_call: TRBJ1-1; cdr3_aa: CAISEMENTEAFF; cdr3_nt: TGTGCCATCAGTGAAATGGAGAACACTGAAGCTTTCTTT
v_call: TRBV19; clone_size: few; d_call: TRBD2; j_call: TRBJ2-1; cdr3_aa: CASSIPGRVGNEQFF; cdr3_nt: TGTGCCAGTAGTATCCCGGGGAGGGTGGGGAATGAGCAGTTCTTC
v_call: TRBV5-1; clone_size: many; d_call: NA; j_call: TRBJ1-2; cdr3_aa: CASSLGTGTDGYTF; cdr3_nt: TGCGCCAGCAGCCTGGGTACAGGGACGGACGGCTACACCTTC
v_call: TRBV12-3/TRBV12-4; clone_size: many; d_call: TRBD2; j_call: TRBJ2-1; cdr3_aa: CASSSAGGQNFF; cdr3_nt: TGTGCCAGCAGTTCCGCGGGGGGCCAGAATTTCTTC
v_call: TRBV6-5; clone_size: NA; d_call: NA; j_call: TRBJ2-3; cdr3_aa: CASSWDLAGADTQYF; cdr3_nt: TGTGCCAGCAGTTGGGACTTAGCCGGCGCAGATACGCAGTATTTT
v_call: TRBV7-2; clone_size: many; d_call: NA; j_call: TRBJ1-5; cdr3_aa: CASSPRWVSNQPQHF; cdr3_nt: TGTGCCAGCAGCCCGCGGTGGGTTAGCAATCAGCCCCAGCATTTT
v_call: TRBV7-2; clone_size: many; d_call: TRBD1; j_call: TRBJ2-7; cdr3_aa: CASSLGTVSEQYF; cdr3_nt: TGTGCCAGCAGCCTGGGGACAGTTAGCGAGCAGTACTTC
v_call: TRBV19; clone_size: few; d_call: TRBD1; j_call: TRBJ2-4; cdr3_aa: CASSIDGTGRVAKNIQYF; cdr3_nt: TGTGCCAGTAGTATAGACGGGACAGGGAGGGTGGCCAAAAACATTCAGTACTTC
v_call: TRBV9; clone_size: many; d_call: NA; j_call: TRBJ1-5; cdr3_aa: CASSAPIDKPGLNQPQHF; cdr3_nt: TGTGCCAGCAGCGCCCCGATCGATAAACCCGGTCTCAATCAGCCCCAGCATTTT
v_call: TRBV20-1; clone_size: NA; d_call: NA; j_call: TRBJ1-5; cdr3_aa: CSARDIPKMGRDYQPQHF; cdr3_nt: TGCAGTGCTAGAGATATCCCAAAAATGGGCAGGGACTATCAGCCCCAGCATTTT
v_call: TRBV14; clone_size: few; d_call: TRBD2; j_call: TRBJ2-1; cdr3_aa: CASSLTSGGPPVYNEQFF; cdr3_nt: TGTGCCAGCAGCTTGACTAGCGGGGGACCCCCGGTATACAATGAGCAGTTCTTC
v_call: TRBV6-1; clone_size: many; d_call: NA; j_call: TRBJ2-2; cdr3_aa: CASRTVGTGELFF; cdr3_nt: TGTGCCAGCCGGACGGTGGGGACCGGGGAGCTGTTTTTT
v_call: TRBV3-1; clone_size: many; d_call: TRBD1; j_call: TRBJ2-3; cdr3_aa: CASSQNGQGMTDTQYF; cdr3_nt: TGTGCCAGCAGCCAAAATGGACAGGGGATGACAGATACGCAGTATTTT
v_call: TRBV4-1; clone_size: many; d_call: TRBD2; j_call: TRBJ2-5; cdr3_aa: CASSPSGGAETQYF; cdr3_nt: TGTGCCAGCAGTCCTAGCGGGGGGGCGGAGACCCAGTACTTC
v_call: TRBV18; clone_size: many; d_call: TRBD1; j_call: TRBJ1-2; cdr3_aa: CASSPSSGTGIYGYTF; cdr3_nt: TGTGCCAGCTCCCCTAGCTCCGGGACAGGCATCTATGGCTACACCTTC
v_call: TRBV27; clone_size: few; d_call: NA; j_call: TRBJ2-7; cdr3_aa: CASSLLGPNEQYF; cdr3_nt: TGTGCCAGCAGTTTATTAGGACCCAACGAGCAGTACTTC
v_call: TRBV12-3/TRBV12-4; clone_size: many; d_call: TRBD1; j_call: TRBJ1-1; cdr3_aa: CASNLRTGTEAFF; cdr3_nt: TGTGCCAGCAACTTACGGACAGGCACTGAAGCTTTCTTT
v_call: TRBV28; clone_size: few; d_call: NA; j_call: TRBJ1-2; cdr3_aa: CASGSTVNYGYTF; cdr3_nt: TGTGCCAGCGGATCGACAGTAAACTATGGCTACACCTTC
v_call: TRBV2; clone_size: many; d_call: NA; j_call: TRBJ2-3; cdr3_aa: CASSESWITQYF; cdr3_nt: TGTGCCAGCAGTGAGTCCTGGATTACGCAGTATTTT
v_call: TRBV5-1; clone_size: NA; d_call: TRBD2; j_call: TRBJ2-2; cdr3_aa: CASSLNPGGGPGELFF; cdr3_nt: TGCGCCAGCAGCTTGAATCCTGGCGGGGGGCCCGGGGAGCTGTTTTTT
v_call: TRBV30; clone_size: NA; d_call: TRBD1; j_call: TRBJ1-2; cdr3_aa: CAWSRGYGYTF; cdr3_nt: TGTGCCTGGAGCAGGGGGTATGGCTACACCTTC
v_call: TRBV20-1; clone_size: many; d_call: NA; j_call: TRBJ2-1; cdr3_aa: CSAPREGKLNEQFF; cdr3_nt: TGCAGTGCCCCTCGTGAGGGGAAGCTCAATGAGCAGTTCTTC
v_call: TRBV3-1; clone_size: few; d_call: NA; j_call: TRBJ2-5; cdr3_aa: CASSPSRGAWETQYF; cdr3_nt: TGTGCCAGCAGCCCAAGTCGGGGGGCCTGGGAGACCCAGTACTTC
v_call: TRBV15; clone_size: NA; d_call: TRBD2; j_call: TRBJ2-1; cdr3_aa: CATSRGLANEQFF; cdr3_nt: TGTGCCACCAGCAGAGGACTAGCGAATGAGCAGTTCTTC
v_call: TRBV18; clone_size: NA; d_call: NA; j_call: TRBJ1-6; cdr3_aa: CASSPSEHSPLHF; cdr3_nt: TGTGCCAGCTCACCGTCCGAACATTCACCCCTCCACTTT
v_call: TRBV12-3/TRBV12-4; clone_size: many; d_call: NA; j_call: TRBJ1-5; cdr3_aa: CASSKQGSQPQHF; cdr3_nt: TGTGCCAGCAGTAAACAGGGTTCCCAGCCCCAGCATTTT
v_call: TRBV28; clone_size: many; d_call: NA; j_call: TRBJ1-1; cdr3_aa: CASTSYRDTEAFF; cdr3_nt: TGTGCCAGCACGTCGTATAGGGACACTGAAGCTTTCTTT
v_call: TRBV6-1; clone_size: NA; d_call: NA; j_call: TRBJ1-2; cdr3_aa: CASRRGPDYGYTF; cdr3_nt: TGTGCCAGCAGGCGGGGACCCGATTATGGCTACACCTTC
v_call: TRBV5-5; clone_size: many; d_call: NA; j_call: TRBJ1-1; cdr3_aa: CASSKSKTGQTEAFF; cdr3_nt: TGTGCCAGCAGCAAATCTAAGACGGGCCAAACTGAAGCTTTCTTT
v_call: TRBV2; clone_size: many; d_call: NA; j_call: TRBJ1-2; cdr3_aa: CASGSLSTGYGYTF; cdr3_nt: TGTGCCAGCGGGAGTTTGTCAACTGGCTATGGCTACACCTTC
v_call: TRBV7-2; clone_size: many; d_call: TRBD2; j_call: TRBJ2-2; cdr3_aa: CASSLKAGGNTGELFF; cdr3_nt: TGTGCCAGCAGCTTAAAAGCGGGGGGGAACACCGGGGAGCTGTTTTTT
v_call: TRBV3-1; clone_size: many; d_call: NA; j_call: TRBJ2-3; cdr3_aa: CASSQDSGRALTDTQYF; cdr3_nt: TGTGCCAGCAGCCAAGATTCGGGCAGGGCTCTCACAGATACGCAGTATTTT
v_call: TRBV18; clone_size: many; d_call: NA; j_call: TRBJ1-5; cdr3_aa: CASSPWGSDQPQHF; cdr3_nt: TGTGCCAGCTCACCTTGGGGGTCCGATCAGCCCCAGCATTTT
v_call: TRBV7-8; clone_size: many; d_call: NA; j_call: TRBJ2-7; cdr3_aa: CASSLALMFDEQYF; cdr3_nt: TGTGCCAGCAGCTTAGCGCTAATGTTTGACGAGCAGTACTTC
v_call: TRBV28; clone_size: many; d_call: TRBD1; j_call: TRBJ2-1; cdr3_aa: CASSSPPGQGVTYNEQFF; cdr3_nt: TGTGCCAGCAGTTCCCCCCCGGGACAGGGTGTCACCTACAATGAGCAGTTCTTC
v_call: TRBV12-3/TRBV12-4; clone_size: many; d_call: NA; j_call: TRBJ2-4; cdr3_aa: CASSFRDIQYF; cdr3_nt: TGTGCCAGCAGCTTCAGGGACATTCAGTACTTC
v_call: TRBV7-9; clone_size: many; d_call: NA; j_call: TRBJ2-1; cdr3_aa: CASSSGLHEQFF; cdr3_nt: TGTGCCAGCAGCTCCGGGCTTCATGAGCAGTTCTTC